This T cell receptor beta chain was captured in a study of CD8 T cells in Susac syndrome. For the study at large: At blood draw, Susac syndrome patients were therapy-naive, on corticosteroids, or on intravenous immunoglobulin alone. The study, taken as a whole, reports: The study found that Susac CD8+ clonal expansion peaked in TEMRA cells and active patients.

The length of the CDR3 is 14 residues. Germline V gene data show CDR1 as SGHNT and CDR2 as YYREEE (reference sequence). With 4 bases clipped from V and 3 bases from J, the junction kept 6 bases outside the gene matches. Sequencing of TCR beta was undertaken in CD8+ and CD4+ T cells derived from blood. About this clonotype: Antigen: not known.

Random hexamers were used to reverse transcribe an amount of about 0.45 to 1 ug RNA. By means of immunoSEQ multiplex PCR, TCR beta CDR3 spanning 54 Vbeta and 13 Jbeta underwent amplification. TCRdb reprocessed the immunoSEQ multiplex PCR reads with MiXCR, giving one entry per CDR3 protein. The sample shows about 190,000 distinct CDR3 sequences, approximately 95% of them seen only once. Sequences were obtained from CD8+ T cells from PBMCs. The chain recombines TRBV5-4 with TRBJ1-2, with TRBD1 matching 7 bases. The source of this sequence is a human donor with Susac syndrome. In DNA form, the CDR3 reads TGTGCCAGCAGCCTCGAGGGGGCGTACTATGGCTACACCTTC. Translation: CASSLEGAYYGYTF. Variable domain in full (rest from reference TRBV5-4 and TRBJ1-2): ETGVTQSPTHLIKTRGQQVTLRCSSQSGHNTVSWYQQALGQGPQFIFQYYREEENGRGNFPPRFSGLQFPNYSSELNVNALELDDSALYLCASSLEGAYYGYTFGSGTRLTVV.